This T cell receptor beta chain was recorded in a study of cytomegalovirus exposure and HLA in healthy donors. The PCR made use of 60 Vbeta and 13 Jbeta primers. Libraries were prepared by immunoSEQ multiplex PCR; TCRdb keeps only in-frame clonotypes and omits some of them. This table has fewer than 200,000 clones, under 70% appearing once. CDR3 size: 17 residues. Per the germline V gene, CDR1 is SGHRS and CDR2 is YFSETQ. As regards this clone: The junction departs from the called germline gene at one end, perhaps through a read error.

The gene calls are TRBV5-1 and TRBJ1-2, with D unclear. The TCR comes from a woman in her 40s in good health and CMV-seropositive. The sample taken for sequencing was PBMCs. Here the CDR3 DNA reads TGCGCCAGCAGCTTGGGTCCGGAGGTTTCACAGACTTATGGCTACCCCTTC. Translating gives CASSLGPEVSQTYGYPF.